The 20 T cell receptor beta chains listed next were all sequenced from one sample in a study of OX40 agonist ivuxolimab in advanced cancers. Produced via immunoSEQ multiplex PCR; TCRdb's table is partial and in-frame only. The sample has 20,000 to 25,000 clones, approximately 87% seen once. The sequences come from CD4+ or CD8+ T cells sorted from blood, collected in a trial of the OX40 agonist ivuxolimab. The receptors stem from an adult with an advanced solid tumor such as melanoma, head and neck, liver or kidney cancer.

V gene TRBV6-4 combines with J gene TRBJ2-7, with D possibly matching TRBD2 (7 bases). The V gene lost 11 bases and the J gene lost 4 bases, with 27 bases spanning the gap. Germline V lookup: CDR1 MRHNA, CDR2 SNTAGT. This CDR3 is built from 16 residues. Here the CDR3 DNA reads TGTGCCGGCCGGGGGGCGGCAGTCGGGTGGGGTTACGAGCAGTACTTC. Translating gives CAGRGAAVGWGYEQYF.

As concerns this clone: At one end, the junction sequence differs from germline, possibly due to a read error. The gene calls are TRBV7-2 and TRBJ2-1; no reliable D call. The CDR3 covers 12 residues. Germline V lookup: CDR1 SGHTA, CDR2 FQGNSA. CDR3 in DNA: TGTGCCAGCAGCTCCCACTACTATGAGCAGTTCTTC. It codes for CASSSHYYEQFF.

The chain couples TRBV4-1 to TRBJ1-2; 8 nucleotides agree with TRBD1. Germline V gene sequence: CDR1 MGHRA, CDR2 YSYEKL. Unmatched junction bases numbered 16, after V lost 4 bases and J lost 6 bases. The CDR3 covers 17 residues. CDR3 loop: CASSPTLKTGEMNGYTF. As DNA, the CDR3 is TGCGCCAGCAGCCCAACTCTGAAGACAGGGGAAATGAATGGCTACACCTTC.

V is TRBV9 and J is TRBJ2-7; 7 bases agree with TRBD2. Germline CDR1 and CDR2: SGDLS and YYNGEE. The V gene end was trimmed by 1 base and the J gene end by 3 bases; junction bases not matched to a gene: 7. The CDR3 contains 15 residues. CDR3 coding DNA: TGTGCCAGCAGCGTAACCCCTAGCGGATTCTACGAGCAGTACTTC. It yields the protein CASSVTPSGFYEQYF.

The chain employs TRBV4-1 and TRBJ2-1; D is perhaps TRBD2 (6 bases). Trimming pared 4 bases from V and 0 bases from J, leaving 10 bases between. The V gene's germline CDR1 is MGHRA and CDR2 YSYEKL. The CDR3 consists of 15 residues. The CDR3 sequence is CASSRSGSSYNEQFF. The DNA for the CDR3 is TGCGCCAGCAGCCGGTCCGGGAGCTCCTACAATGAGCAGTTCTTC.

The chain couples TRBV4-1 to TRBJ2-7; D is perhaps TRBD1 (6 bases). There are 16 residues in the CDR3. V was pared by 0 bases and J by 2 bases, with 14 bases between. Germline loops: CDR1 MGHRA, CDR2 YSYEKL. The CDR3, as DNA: TGCGCCAGCAGCCAAGATGGGGGCCAGCCAACCTACGAGCAGTACTTC. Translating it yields CASSQDGGQPTYEQYF.

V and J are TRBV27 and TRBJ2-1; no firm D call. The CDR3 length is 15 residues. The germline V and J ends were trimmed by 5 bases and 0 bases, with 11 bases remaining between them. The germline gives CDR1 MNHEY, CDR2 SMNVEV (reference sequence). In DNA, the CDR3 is TGTGCCAGCAGTGTGTTAGAGAGCTCCTACAATGAGCAGTTCTTC. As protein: CASSVLESSYNEQFF.

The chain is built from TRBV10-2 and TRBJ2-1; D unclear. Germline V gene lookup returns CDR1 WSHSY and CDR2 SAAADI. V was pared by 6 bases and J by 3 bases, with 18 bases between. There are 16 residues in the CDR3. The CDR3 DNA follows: TGCGCCAGCAGCCTAGGGTCCCCAGAAGTCTACAATGAGCAGTTCTTC. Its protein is CASSLGSPEVYNEQFF.

CDR3 in amino acids: CASSAPGGRPYEQYF. As DNA, the CDR3 is TGTGCCAGCAGCGCCCCCGGTGGGCGCCCCTACGAGCAGTACTTC. The rearrangement links TRBV27 to TRBJ2-7; D remains ambiguous. Between the trimmed V and J ends, which lost 6 bases and 2 bases, there was a span of 17 bases. Germline CDR1 MNHEY, CDR2 SMNVEV (reference sequence). This CDR3 is 15 amino acids long.

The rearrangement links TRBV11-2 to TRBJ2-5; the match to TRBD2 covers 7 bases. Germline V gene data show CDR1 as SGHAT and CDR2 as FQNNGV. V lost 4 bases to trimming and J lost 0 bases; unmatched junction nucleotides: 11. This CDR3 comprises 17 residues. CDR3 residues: CASSSRGSSGNQETQYF. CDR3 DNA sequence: TGTGCCAGCAGCTCTAGAGGGTCCAGCGGGAACCAAGAGACCCAGTACTTC. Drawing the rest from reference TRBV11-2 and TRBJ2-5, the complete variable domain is EAGVAQSPRYKIIEKRQSVAFWCNPISGHATLYWYQQILGQGPKLLIQFQNNGVVDDSQLPKDRFSAERLKGVDSTLKIQPAKLEDSAVYLCASSSRGSSGNQETQYFGPGTRLLVL.

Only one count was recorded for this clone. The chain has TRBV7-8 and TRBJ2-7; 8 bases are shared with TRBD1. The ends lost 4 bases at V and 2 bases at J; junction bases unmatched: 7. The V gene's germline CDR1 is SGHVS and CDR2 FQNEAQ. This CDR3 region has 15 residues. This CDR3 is CASSYPGGQAYEQYF. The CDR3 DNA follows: TGTGCCAGCAGCTATCCCGGGGGACAGGCCTACGAGCAGTACTTC.

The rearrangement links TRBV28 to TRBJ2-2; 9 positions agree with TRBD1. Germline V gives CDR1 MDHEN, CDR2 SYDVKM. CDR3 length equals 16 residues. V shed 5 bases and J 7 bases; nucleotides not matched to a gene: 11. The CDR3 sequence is CASSPFGQGLGGELFF. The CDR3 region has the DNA TGTGCCAGCAGTCCGTTCGGACAGGGGTTGGGCGGGGAGCTGTTTTTT.

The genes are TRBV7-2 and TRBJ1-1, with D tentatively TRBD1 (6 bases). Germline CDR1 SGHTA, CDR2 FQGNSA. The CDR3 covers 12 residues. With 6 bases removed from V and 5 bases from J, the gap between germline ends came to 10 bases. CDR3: CASSPRGTEAFF. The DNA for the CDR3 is TGTGCCAGCAGTCCCAGGGGAACTGAAGCTTTCTTT. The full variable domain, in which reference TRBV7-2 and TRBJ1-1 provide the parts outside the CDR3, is GAGVSQSPSNKVTEKGKDVELRCDPISGHTALYWYRQSLGQGLEFLIYFQGNSAPDKSGLPSDRFSAERTGGSVSTLTIQRTQQEDSAVYLCASSPRGTEAFFGQGTRLTVV.

This CDR3 reads CASSYSIGNYGYTF. CDR3 DNA sequence: TGTGCCAGCAGTTACTCGATAGGGAACTATGGCTACACCTTC. The J gene is TRBJ1-2, the V gene TRBV6-5; D gene ambiguous. Germline CDR1 is MNHEY and CDR2 is SVGAGI. Trimming took off 0 bases at V and 2 bases at J, with 7 bases between the two ends. The CDR3 runs 14 residues.

The CDR3 is CASSDGSGRNNEQFF. The CDR3 coding sequence is TGTGCCAGCAGCGACGGGAGCGGAAGAAACAATGAGCAGTTCTTC. The chain couples TRBV9 to TRBJ2-1; D is perhaps TRBD2 (6 bases). The CDR3 covers 15 residues. V lost 3 bases, J lost 5 bases, and 15 bases lay in between. Germline V lookup: CDR1 SGDLS, CDR2 YYNGEE. Full variable domain (rest looked up from reference TRBV9 and TRBJ2-1): DSGVTQTPKHLITATGQRVTLRCSPRSGDLSVYWYQQSLDQGLQFLIQYYNGEERAKGNILERFSAQQFPDLHSELNLSSLELGDSALYFCASSDGSGRNNEQFFGPGTRLTVL.

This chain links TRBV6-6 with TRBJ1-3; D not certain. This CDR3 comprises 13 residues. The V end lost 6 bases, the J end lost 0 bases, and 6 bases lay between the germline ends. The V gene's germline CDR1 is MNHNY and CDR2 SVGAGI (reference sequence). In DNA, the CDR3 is TGTGCCAGCAGCCTATACTCTGGAAACACCATATATTTT. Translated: CASSLYSGNTIYF.

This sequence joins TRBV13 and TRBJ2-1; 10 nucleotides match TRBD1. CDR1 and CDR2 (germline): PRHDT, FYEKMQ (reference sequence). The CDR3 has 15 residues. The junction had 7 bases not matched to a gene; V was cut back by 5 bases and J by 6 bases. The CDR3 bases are TGTGCCAGCAGCATACGGGACAGGGGTTTCAATGAGCAGTTCTTC. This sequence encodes CASSIRDRGFNEQFF.

In DNA form, the CDR3 reads TGTGCCAGCAGTCCCCGTCCCCCTTATGGCTACACCTTC. Protein: CASSPRPPYGYTF. The chain recombines TRBV6-5 with TRBJ1-2, with no clear D. The V end was cut by 5 bases, the J end by 5 bases, with 12 bases between. Looked up from germline, CDR1 is MNHEY and CDR2 is SVGAGI. CDR3 size: 13 residues.

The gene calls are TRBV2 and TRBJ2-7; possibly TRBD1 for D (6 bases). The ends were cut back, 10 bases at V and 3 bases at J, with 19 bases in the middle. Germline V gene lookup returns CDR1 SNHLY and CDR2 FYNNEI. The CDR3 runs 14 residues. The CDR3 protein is CATVVQGAFYEQYF. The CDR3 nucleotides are TGTGCCACCGTTGTACAGGGAGCGTTCTACGAGCAGTACTTC.

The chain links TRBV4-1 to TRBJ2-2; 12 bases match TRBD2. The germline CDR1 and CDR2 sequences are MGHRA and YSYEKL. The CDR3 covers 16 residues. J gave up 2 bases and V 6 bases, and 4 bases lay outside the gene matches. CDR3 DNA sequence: TGCGCCAGCAGGCCGACTAGCGGGAGTAACACCGGGGAGCTGTTTTTT. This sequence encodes CASRPTSGSNTGELFF.